This paragraph reports one T cell receptor beta chain. In its sample, this clonotype comes out as medium-sized (0.01 to 0.1%). The antigen it recognizes is unknown. Within one base of it there is no much larger clone, and no base qualities were kept. Data came from an Illumina HiSeq 2500. Quantitative 5'-RACE with molecular barcodes was the method used to prepare the TCR beta libraries. Per the authors' processing: To identify disease-linked TCR variants, a new computational method was used, one built on a probabilistic model of VDJ rearrangement. TCRdb reprocessed the public reads (quality trimming at Q25 with fastp, clone calling with MiXCR) and kept in-frame beta chains. A single entry per CDR3 protein holds the most common genes and DNA from its merged rows. These V and J calls rely on TCRdb rather than the paper's analysis. This sample is represented by under 55,000 distinct CDR3 sequences; approximately 7% of them were singletons. The ten largest clonotypes hold 7.5% to 10% of the sample.

The data are from a study of CD8 T cells in ankylosing spondylitis (dated by TCRdb to about 2017). For context, the study as a whole: T cell receptor beta repertoires were profiled in healthy donors and ankylosing spondylitis patients so that disease-linked TCR variants could be found. The full study cohort comprised around 25 ankylosing spondylitis patients and 85 to 120 healthy donors. Peripheral blood was sampled, and synovial fluid was also collected from ankylosing spondylitis patients.

The full study reports these points: In peripheral blood, the disease-linked clones were found at relatively low frequencies and had a CD8+ phenotype. Blood from ankylosing spondylitis patients appeared to be characterized by a TCR beta motif composed of eight or nine highly homologous amino acid variants. According to the report, matched synovial fluid samples from ankylosing spondylitis patients were significantly enriched for the disease-linked clones. Some motif variants were previously reported in synovial fluid and blood of reactive arthritis patients, suggesting common disease-initiation mechanisms.

The sequenced material came from blood, either unsorted or a sorted T cell fraction (not recorded which). This clonotype was sampled from a female donor with ankylosing spondylitis or in good health (not recorded which).

CDR3 protein: CSAVSPGTGTEAFF. The DNA sequence is as follows: TGCAGTGCTGTCAGCCCCGGTACGGGCACTGAAGCTTTCTTT. Rearrangement joined TRBV20-1 to TRBJ1-1; the D gene is not confidently resolved. Sequences DFQATT (CDR1) and SNEGSKA (CDR2) are obtained from the germline V gene (reference sequence). V was cut back by 5 bases and J by 4 bases, leaving a gap of 17 bases between them. Taken from cysteine to phenylalanine, the CDR3 has 14 residues. The entry retains the CDR3 DNA only, 42 bases that are in frame from base 1.